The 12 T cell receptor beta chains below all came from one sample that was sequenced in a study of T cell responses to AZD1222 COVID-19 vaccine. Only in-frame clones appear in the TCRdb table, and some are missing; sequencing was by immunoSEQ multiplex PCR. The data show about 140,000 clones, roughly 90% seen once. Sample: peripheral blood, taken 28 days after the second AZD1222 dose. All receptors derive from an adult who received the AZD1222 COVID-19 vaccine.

The CDR3 region is CASIPGQGYEQYF. Written as DNA, the CDR3 is TGTGCCAGCATCCCGGGACAGGGTTACGAGCAGTACTTC. The chain links TRBV28 to TRBJ2-7, with TRBD1 identical over 9 bases. CDR1 and CDR2 (germline): MDHEN, SYDVKM. The CDR3 extends over 13 amino acids. Trimming cost V 7 bases and J 4 bases; bases outside gene matches: 5.

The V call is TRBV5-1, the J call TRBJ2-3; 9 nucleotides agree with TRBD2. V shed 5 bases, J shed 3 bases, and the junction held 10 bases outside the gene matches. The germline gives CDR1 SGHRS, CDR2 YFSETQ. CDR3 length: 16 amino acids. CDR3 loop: CASSIVAGEVTDTQYF. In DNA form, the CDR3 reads TGCGCCAGCAGTATAGTAGCGGGAGAGGTGACAGATACGCAGTATTTT.

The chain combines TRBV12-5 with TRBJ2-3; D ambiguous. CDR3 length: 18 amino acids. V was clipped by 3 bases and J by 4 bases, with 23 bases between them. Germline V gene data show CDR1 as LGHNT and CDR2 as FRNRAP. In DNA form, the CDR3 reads TGTGCTAGTGGTTTCAGGTCCGTCCTCGCGATTCCCCCAGATACGCAGTATTTT. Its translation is CASGFRSVLAIPPDTQYF.

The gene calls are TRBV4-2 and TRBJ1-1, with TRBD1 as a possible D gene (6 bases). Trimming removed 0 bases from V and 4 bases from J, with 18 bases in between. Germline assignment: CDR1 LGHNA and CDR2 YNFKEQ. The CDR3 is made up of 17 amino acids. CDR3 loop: CASSQDYVTGSSTEAFF. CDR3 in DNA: TGTGCCAGCAGCCAAGATTACGTCACAGGGTCGAGCACTGAAGCTTTCTTT.

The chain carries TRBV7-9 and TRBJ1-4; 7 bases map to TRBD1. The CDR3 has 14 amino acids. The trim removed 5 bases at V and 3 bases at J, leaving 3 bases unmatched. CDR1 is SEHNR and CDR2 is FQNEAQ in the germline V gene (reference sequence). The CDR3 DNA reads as TGTGCCAGCAGCACAGGGGTCCCTAATGAAAAACTGTTTTTT. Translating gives CASSTGVPNEKLFF.

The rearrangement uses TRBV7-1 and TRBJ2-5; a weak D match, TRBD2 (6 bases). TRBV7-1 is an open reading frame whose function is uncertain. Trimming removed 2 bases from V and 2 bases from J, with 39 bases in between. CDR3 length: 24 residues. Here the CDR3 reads CASSSQRVGRDSLGLFSGQETQYF. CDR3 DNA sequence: TGTGCCAGCAGCTCACAGCGGGTAGGCCGGGATTCTCTGGGACTCTTTTCTGGACAAGAGACCCAGTACTTC.

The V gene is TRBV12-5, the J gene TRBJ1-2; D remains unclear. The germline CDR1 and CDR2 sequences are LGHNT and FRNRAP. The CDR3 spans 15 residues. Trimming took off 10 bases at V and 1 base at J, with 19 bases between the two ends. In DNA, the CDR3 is TGTGCTAAAGGCTTCGGCGGGGTTTTTAACTATGGCTACACCTTC. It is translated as CAKGFGGVFNYGYTF.

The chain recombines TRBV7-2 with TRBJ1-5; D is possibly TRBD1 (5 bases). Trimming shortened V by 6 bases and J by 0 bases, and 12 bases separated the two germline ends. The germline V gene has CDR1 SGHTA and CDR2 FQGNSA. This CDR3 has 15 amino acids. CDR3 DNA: TGTGCCAGCAGGGTCGGGGGGGTTAGCAATCAGCCCCAGCATTTT. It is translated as CASRVGGVSNQPQHF. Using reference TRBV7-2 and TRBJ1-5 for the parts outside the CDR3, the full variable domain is GAGVSQSPSNKVTEKGKDVELRCDPISGHTALYWYRQSLGQGLEFLIYFQGNSAPDKSGLPSDRFSAERTGGSVSTLTIQRTQQEDSAVYLCASRVGGVSNQPQHFGDGTRLSIL.

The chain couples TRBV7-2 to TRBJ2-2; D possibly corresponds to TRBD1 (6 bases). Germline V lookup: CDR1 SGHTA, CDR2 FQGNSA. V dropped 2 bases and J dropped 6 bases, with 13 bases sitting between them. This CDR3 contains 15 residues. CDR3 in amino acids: CASSLTGIGSGELFF. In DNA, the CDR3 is TGTGCCAGCAGCTTAACAGGGATTGGGTCCGGGGAGCTGTTTTTT. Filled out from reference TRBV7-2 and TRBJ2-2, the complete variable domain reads GAGVSQSPSNKVTEKGKDVELRCDPISGHTALYWYRQSLGQGLEFLIYFQGNSAPDKSGLPSDRFSAERTGGSVSTLTIQRTQQEDSAVYLCASSLTGIGSGELFFGEGSRLTVL.

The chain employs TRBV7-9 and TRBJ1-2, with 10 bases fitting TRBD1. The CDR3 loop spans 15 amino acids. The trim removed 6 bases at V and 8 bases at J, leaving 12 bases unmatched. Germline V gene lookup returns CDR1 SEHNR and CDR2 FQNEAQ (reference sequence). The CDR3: CASSIATGQGTGYTF. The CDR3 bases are TGTGCCAGCAGTATCGCAACGGGACAGGGGACCGGCTACACCTTC.

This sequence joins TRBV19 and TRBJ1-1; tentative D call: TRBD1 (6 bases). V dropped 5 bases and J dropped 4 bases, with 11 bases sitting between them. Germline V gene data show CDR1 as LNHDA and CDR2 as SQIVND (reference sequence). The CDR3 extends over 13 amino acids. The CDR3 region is CASSSGAGTEAFF. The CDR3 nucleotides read TGTGCCAGTAGTTCAGGGGCAGGCACTGAAGCTTTCTTT.

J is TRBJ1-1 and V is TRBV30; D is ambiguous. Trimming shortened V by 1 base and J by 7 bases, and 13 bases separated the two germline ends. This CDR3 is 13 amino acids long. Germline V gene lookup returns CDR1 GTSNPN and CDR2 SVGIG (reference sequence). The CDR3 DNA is TGTGCCTGGAGTGCAGGACCGGAGGGTGAAGCTTTCTTT. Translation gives CAWSAGPEGEAFF. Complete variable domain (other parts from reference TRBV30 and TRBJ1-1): SQTIHQWPATLVQPVGSPLSLECTVEGTSNPNLYWYRQAAGRGLQLLFYSVGIGQISSEVPQNLSASRPQDRQFILSSKKLLLSDSGFYLCAWSAGPEGEAFFGQGTRLTVV.